The rows below give T cell receptor beta chains drawn from one sample of a study of T-cell reconstitution after alpha-beta-depleted transplantation in children. TCRdb redid the calling of the PCR reads with MiXCR, one entry per CDR3 protein. Of just under 550,000 distinct CDR3 sequences listed, around 18% were seen once; the top ten hold roughly 3.3%. This sample comprised PBMCs from the stem cell graft donor, obtained from the stem cell graft. These receptors all come from a human donor who donated a stem cell graft to a child with acute lymphoblastic leukemia. CDR3s include the opening cysteine and the closing phenylalanine or tryptophan. A D gene is named only where the DNA matches it firmly. Clone sizes are given selectively: once, few, many, or a class where the clone is expanded.

v_gene: TRBV12-3/TRBV12-4
d_gene: NA
j_gene: TRBJ2-2
abundance: many
CDR3aa: CASSLRRNTGELFF
CDR3nt: TGTGCCAGCAGTCTAAGGCGGAACACCGGGGAGCTGTTTTTT

v_gene: TRBV27
d_gene: TRBD1
j_gene: TRBJ2-1
abundance: NA
CDR3aa: CASSPTGNMYNEQFF
CDR3nt: TGTGCCAGCAGTCCGACAGGGAATATGTACAATGAGCAGTTCTTC

v_gene: TRBV18
d_gene: NA
j_gene: TRBJ2-7
abundance: NA
CDR3aa: CASSRQEAYEQYF
CDR3nt: TGTGCCAGCTCACGGCAGGAGGCCTACGAGCAGTACTTC

v_gene: TRBV7-9
d_gene: TRBD1
j_gene: TRBJ1-1
abundance: NA
CDR3aa: CASSPPTGVITEAFF
CDR3nt: TGTGCCAGCAGCCCCCCGACAGGGGTAATCACTGAAGCTTTCTTT

v_gene: TRBV25-1
d_gene: NA
j_gene: TRBJ1-4
abundance: few
CDR3aa: CASSENGGGVATNEKLFF
CDR3nt: TGTGCCAGCAGTGAAAACGGGGGAGGGGTTGCAACTAATGAAAAACTGTTTTTT

v_gene: TRBV4-1
d_gene: TRBD2
j_gene: TRBJ2-5
abundance: NA
CDR3aa: CASSQAGPGGGQETQYF
CDR3nt: TGCGCCAGCAGCCAAGCTGGTCCGGGAGGGGGCCAAGAGACCCAGTACTTC

v_gene: TRBV2
d_gene: NA
j_gene: TRBJ2-4
abundance: NA
CDR3aa: CASTPTSAVNIQYF
CDR3nt: TGTGCCAGCACACCTACCAGTGCTGTCAACATTCAGTACTTC

v_gene: TRBV28
d_gene: NA
j_gene: TRBJ2-7
abundance: many
CDR3aa: CASSFISYEQYF
CDR3nt: TGTGCCAGCAGTTTTATCTCCTACGAGCAGTACTTC

v_gene: TRBV10-2
d_gene: NA
j_gene: TRBJ2-7
abundance: NA
CDR3aa: CASSPIEGEGDEQYF
CDR3nt: TGCGCCAGCAGCCCCATAGAGGGGGAGGGCGACGAGCAGTACTTC

v_gene: TRBV5-1
d_gene: TRBD2
j_gene: TRBJ2-1
abundance: few
CDR3aa: CASSSQTSGRSNEQFF
CDR3nt: TGCGCCAGCAGCTCTCAGACTAGCGGGAGGTCAAATGAGCAGTTCTTC

v_gene: TRBV9
d_gene: NA
j_gene: TRBJ1-1
abundance: few
CDR3aa: CASSVVEGAGTEAFF
CDR3nt: TGTGCCAGCAGCGTAGTCGAGGGCGCGGGCACTGAAGCTTTCTTT

v_gene: TRBV7-9
d_gene: NA
j_gene: TRBJ2-7
abundance: few
CDR3aa: CAADRGAAYEQYF
CDR3nt: TGTGCCGCCGACCGGGGGGCTGCCTACGAGCAGTACTTC

v_gene: TRBV6-5
d_gene: NA
j_gene: TRBJ2-7
abundance: few
CDR3aa: CASSYSILLTYEQYF
CDR3nt: TGTGCCAGCAGTTACTCGATCCTCCTTACCTACGAGCAGTACTTC

v_gene: TRBV9
d_gene: TRBD1
j_gene: TRBJ2-1
abundance: NA
CDR3aa: CASSVRQGILNEQFF
CDR3nt: TGTGCCAGCAGCGTCAGACAGGGGATTCTCAATGAGCAGTTCTTC

v_gene: TRBV7-8
d_gene: TRBD2
j_gene: TRBJ2-5
abundance: few
CDR3aa: CASSFSGRGETQYF
CDR3nt: TGTGCCAGCAGCTTTAGCGGGAGAGGAGAGACCCAGTACTTC

v_gene: TRBV7-6
d_gene: NA
j_gene: TRBJ2-2
abundance: NA
CDR3aa: CASSSVSAGELFF
CDR3nt: TGTGCCAGCAGCTCCGTTTCAGCCGGGGAGCTGTTTTTT

v_gene: TRBV12-3/TRBV12-4
d_gene: NA
j_gene: TRBJ2-1
abundance: few
CDR3aa: CASSATNNEQFF
CDR3nt: TGTGCCAGCAGCGCTACTAACAATGAGCAGTTCTTC

v_gene: TRBV7-9
d_gene: NA
j_gene: TRBJ2-5
abundance: NA
CDR3aa: CASSLTTGPGAQYF
CDR3nt: TGTGCCAGCAGCTTAACGACAGGGCCGGGGGCCCAGTACTTC

v_gene: TRBV5-1
d_gene: TRBD1
j_gene: TRBJ2-2
abundance: NA
CDR3aa: CASSLTGATGELFF
CDR3nt: TGCGCCAGCAGCTTGACAGGGGCCACCGGGGAGCTGTTTTTT

v_gene: TRBV20-1
d_gene: NA
j_gene: TRBJ2-7
abundance: NA
CDR3aa: CSATDRDTYEQYF
CDR3nt: TGCAGTGCGACGGACCGGGATACCTACGAGCAGTACTTC

v_gene: TRBV12-3/TRBV12-4
d_gene: NA
j_gene: TRBJ1-5
abundance: NA
CDR3aa: CASSLASGGNQPQHF
CDR3nt: TGTGCCAGCAGTTTAGCGTCCGGGGGAAATCAGCCCCAGCATTTT

v_gene: TRBV6-1
d_gene: TRBD2
j_gene: TRBJ2-1
abundance: NA
CDR3aa: CASKLAGEVNEQFF
CDR3nt: TGTGCCAGTAAACTAGCGGGGGAGGTCAATGAGCAGTTCTTC

v_gene: TRBV5-1
d_gene: TRBD1
j_gene: TRBJ1-2
abundance: few
CDR3aa: CASSVGQAYYYGYTF
CDR3nt: TGCGCCAGCAGCGTGGGACAGGCGTACTATTATGGCTACACCTTC

v_gene: TRBV9
d_gene: NA
j_gene: TRBJ1-3
abundance: NA
CDR3aa: CASSAPNGNTIYF
CDR3nt: TGTGCCAGCAGCGCTCCTAACGGAAACACCATATATTTT

v_gene: TRBV5-1
d_gene: NA
j_gene: TRBJ2-5
abundance: NA
CDR3aa: CASSLSFRGSDRGTQYF
CDR3nt: TGCGCCAGCAGCCTTAGCTTCCGAGGAAGCGACCGAGGGACCCAGTACTTC

v_gene: TRBV19
d_gene: NA
j_gene: TRBJ1-2
abundance: few
CDR3aa: CASSLSTAANYGYTF
CDR3nt: TGTGCCAGTAGTCTTTCGACCGCAGCTAACTATGGCTACACCTTC

v_gene: TRBV27
d_gene: TRBD2
j_gene: TRBJ2-1
abundance: NA
CDR3aa: CASSPLAGGRKYNEQFF
CDR3nt: TGTGCCAGCAGCCCATTGGCGGGAGGGCGAAAATACAATGAGCAGTTCTTC

v_gene: TRBV5-1
d_gene: NA
j_gene: TRBJ2-7
abundance: NA
CDR3aa: CASSPGRNYEQYF
CDR3nt: TGCGCCAGCAGCCCGGGACGGAATTACGAGCAGTACTTC

v_gene: TRBV27
d_gene: NA
j_gene: TRBJ1-1
abundance: few
CDR3aa: CASSLLKGGTEAFF
CDR3nt: TGTGCCAGCAGTTTACTGAAGGGGGGTACTGAAGCTTTCTTT

v_gene: TRBV12-3/TRBV12-4
d_gene: NA
j_gene: TRBJ1-1
abundance: once
CDR3aa: CASSSPGLLNTEAFF
CDR3nt: TGTGCCAGCAGTTCTCCGGGACTGCTGAACACTGAAGCTTTCTTT

v_gene: TRBV5-1
d_gene: NA
j_gene: TRBJ1-1
abundance: few
CDR3aa: CASSLGPLSEGWTEAFF
CDR3nt: TGCGCCAGCAGCTTGGGGCCCCTCTCAGAGGGTTGGACTGAAGCTTTCTTT